These 25 T cell receptor beta chains share one sample of origin, sequenced in a study of tumor-infiltrating lymphocytes in oesophageal squamous cell carcinoma. TCRdb fed the PCR reads into MiXCR, producing one record per CDR3 protein. The data hold tens of thousands of distinct CDR3 sequences, with around 34% observed a single time. Sequencing used esophageal tumor tissue. These receptors all come from a female donor with esophageal squamous cell carcinoma.

This clonotype was detected a few times. The chain joins TRBV4-2 to TRBJ2-4; tentatively, D is TRBD1 (8 bases). The DNA matches TRBJ2-7 better at its end, which makes the J call doubtful. The CDR3 length is 14 residues. Looked up from germline, CDR1 is LGHNA and CDR2 is YNFKEQ. CDR3 protein: CASSPTGGDYEQYF. The CDR3 coding sequence is TGTGCCAGCAGCCCTACAGGGGGGGACTACGAGCAGTACTTC.

V and J are TRBV11-1 and TRBJ2-1; D is perhaps TRBD1 or TRBD2 (5 bases each). Trimming took 1 base from V and 3 from J, leaving 13 bases between them. This CDR3 spans 16 amino acids. Germline lookup yields CDR1 SGHAT and CDR2 FQDESV (reference sequence). Here the CDR3 DNA reads TGTGCCAGCAGCTTAGATCCTGGGGGAGTCTACAATGAGCAGTTCTTC. Its protein is CASSLDPGGVYNEQFF.

As to this clonotype: One base away lies a much larger clone, so this may be a sequencing read error. The chain couples TRBV5-1 to TRBJ2-4; 7 bases match TRBD2. The germline V gene encodes CDR1 SGHRS and CDR2 YFSETQ. CDR3 size: 13 residues. V lost 4 bases, J lost 13 bases, and 11 bases stayed unmatched. The CDR3 sequence is CASSRGTNNEQYF. CDR3 in DNA: TGCGCCAGCAGCAGAGGGACTAACAATGAGCAGTACTTC.

This clonotype has a count of ten or more. The chain couples TRBV6-1 to TRBJ2-7; 9 bases are a match to TRBD1. Germline trimming cut 5 bases from V and 0 bases from J; bases unmatched to any gene: 11. CDR3 length: 17 amino acids. CDR1 MNHNS and CDR2 SASEGT come from the germline V gene. The CDR3 sequence is CASSYWGTGQRSYEQYF. In DNA, the CDR3 is TGTGCCAGCAGTTATTGGGGGACAGGGCAGCGCTCCTACGAGCAGTACTTC.

This clonotype is medium-sized. In nucleotides, the CDR3 is TGTGCCAGCAGCTTAGCGGGACCCTACAATGAGCAGTTCTTC. Amino acids: CASSLAGPYNEQFF. This chain connects TRBV7-2 to TRBJ2-1; D may be TRBD1 or TRBD2 (5 bases each). Germline V gives CDR1 SGHTA, CDR2 FQGNSA. Trimming shortened V by 0 bases and J by 2 bases, and 5 bases separated the two germline ends. This CDR3 has 14 residues.

Comment on this clonotype: This CDR3 is missing its conserved last phenylalanine or tryptophan, likely due to a read error. The DNA is left out, because the CDR3 cannot be placed on it with certainty; the CDR3 is given as TCRdb lists it. This chain connects TRBV7-2 to TRBJ2-6; the listed D gene, TRBD1, was not tested against the DNA. Germline assignment: CDR1 SGHTA and CDR2 FQGNSA. Both ends counted, the CDR3 spans 17 residues. CDR3 sequence: CASSSGSGGYNEQFFGA.

As concerns this clonotype: A much larger clone lies one base from this, so it may be a read error. The chain links TRBV4-1 to TRBJ2-5, with 10 nucleotides matching TRBD1. The end of the DNA is better explained by TRBJ2-1, so the J call may be wrong. Germline CDR1 reads MGHRA; CDR2 reads YSYEKL. This CDR3 spans 14 amino acids. CDR3 DNA: TGTGCCAGCAGCCAGCCCGGGACAGGGGAAGAGCAGTTCTTC. This gives the protein CASSQPGTGEEQFF.

This clonotype was seen at least ten times. The rearrangement links TRBV5-4 to TRBJ1-1; no clear D. Germline V gene sequence: CDR1 SGHNT, CDR2 YYREEE (reference sequence). The CDR3 consists of 13 residues. Trimming pared 0 bases from V and 2 bases from J, leaving 5 bases between. The CDR3 DNA reads as TGTGCCAGCAGCTTGGACAGCAACACTGAAGCTTTCTTT. Amino acid sequence: CASSLDSNTEAFF.

The gene calls are TRBV7-3 and TRBJ2-3, with D perhaps given as TRBD1 or TRBD2 (7 bases each). CDR3 length equals 13 residues. Germline V gives CDR1 SGHTA, CDR2 FQGTGA. V was clipped by 7 bases and J by 5 bases, with 13 bases between them. The CDR3 region is CASTPGGGDTQYF. CDR3 in DNA: TGTGCCAGCACGCCAGGGGGGGGAGATACGCAGTATTTT. Drawing the rest from reference TRBV7-3 and TRBJ2-3, the complete variable domain is GAGVSQTPSNKVTEKGKYVELRCDPISGHTALYWYRQSLGQGPEFLIYFQGTGAADDSGLPNDRFFAVRPEGSVSTLKIQRTERGDSAVYLCASTPGGGDTQYFGPGTRLTVL.

The chain is built from TRBV9 and TRBJ1-2, with D uncertain. The V end lost 4 bases, the J end lost 6 bases, and 16 bases lay between the germline ends. The CDR3 extends over 14 amino acids. The germline V gene encodes CDR1 SGDLS and CDR2 YYNGEE. CDR3 DNA sequence: TGTGCCAGCAGCCCATACCTGGGCGGGGATGGCTACACCTTC. Protein: CASSPYLGGDGYTF.

J is TRBJ1-6 and V is TRBV9, with 8 bases fitting TRBD1. The V gene end was trimmed by 0 bases and the J gene end by 7 bases; junction bases not matched to a gene: 3. This CDR3 is 15 amino acids long. Germline V gives CDR1 SGDLS, CDR2 YYNGEE. CDR3 loop: CASSVGTGGNSPLHF. CDR3 nucleotides: TGTGCCAGCAGCGTAGGCACAGGGGGGAATTCACCCCTCCACTTT.

This clonotype was counted ten times or more. The chain couples TRBV5-4 to TRBJ2-7; D is unclear. This CDR3 has 13 amino acids. Germline V gene lookup returns CDR1 SGHNT and CDR2 YYREEE (reference sequence). V lost 3 bases, J lost 3 bases, and 10 bases lay in between. CDR3 in amino acids: CASSSVGRYEQYF. Here the CDR3 DNA reads TGTGCCAGCAGCTCGGTAGGGCGCTACGAGCAGTACTTC.

CDR3 amino acids: CASSLAVGDRGNDEQYF. The CDR3 coding sequence is TGTGCCAGCAGCTTAGCGGTAGGGGACAGGGGTAACGACGAGCAGTACTTC. J is TRBJ2-5 and V is TRBV7-6, with 10 bases fitting TRBD1. The tail of the sequence fits TRBJ2-7 better, so the J call may be wrong. The CDR3 extends over 17 amino acids. In germline, CDR1 is SGHVS, CDR2 FNYEAQ.

This clonotype was detected ten times or more. The DNA for the CDR3 is TGTGCCAGCAGTTTGACCGGGGAGCTGTTTTTT. Protein product: CASSLTGELFF. The chain couples TRBV28 to TRBJ2-2; D call uncertain. Germline V gives CDR1 MDHEN, CDR2 SYDVKM. The CDR3 extends over 11 amino acids. V gave up 3 bases and J gave up 5 bases, with 1 base separating them.

In its sample, this clonotype was seen many times. The rearrangement links TRBV7-2 to TRBJ2-5; D gene uncertain. Trimming took off 6 bases at V and 5 bases at J, with 7 bases between the two ends. The CDR3 has 11 amino acids. Germline assignment: CDR1 SGHTA and CDR2 FQGNSA. The CDR3 protein is CASSSRETQYF. For the CDR3, the DNA is TGTGCCAGCAGTAGCCGGGAGACCCAGTACTTC.

In the case of this clonotype: One junction end disagrees with the germline gene, perhaps due to a read error. V and J are TRBV7-6 and TRBJ2-4; 9 bases are a match to TRBD1. The J call is doubtful: the DNA matches TRBJ2-5 better. Germline CDR1 reads SGHVS; CDR2 reads FNYEAQ. The CDR3 spans 14 residues. The CDR3 DNA is TGTGCTAGCAGCACACAGGGGGCGGGTGAGACCCAGTACTTC. Residues: CASSTQGAGETQYF.

In this sample, this clonotype turned up once. With a much larger clone just one base away, this may be a read error. The chain couples TRBV5-1 to TRBJ1-2; D uncertain. The CDR3 runs 12 residues. The V gene lost 1 base and the J gene lost 6 bases, with 7 bases spanning the gap. Germline loops: CDR1 SGHRS, CDR2 YFSETQ. The CDR3 is CASSLSDHGYTF. The CDR3 region has the DNA TGCGCCAGCAGCTTGTCAGACCATGGCTACACCTTC.

This clonotype came up many times. The chain combines TRBV18 with TRBJ1-2, with TRBD1 as a possible D gene (5 bases). This CDR3 is 16 amino acids long. CDR1 KGHSH and CDR2 LQKENI come from the germline V gene. Trimming removed 6 bases at V and 3 bases at J, with 20 bases between. The CDR3 DNA sequence: TGTGCCAGCTCGTCTTCCGCACGGGGGATGGACTATGGCTACACCTTC. It is translated as CASSSSARGMDYGYTF.

This sequence joins TRBV7-8 and TRBJ2-5; D gene unclear. The germline V gene encodes CDR1 SGHVS and CDR2 FQNEAQ. V gave up 1 base and J gave up 5 bases, with 23 bases separating them. This CDR3 comprises 18 residues. This CDR3 reads CASSLVGATTYVSETQYF. The CDR3 DNA reads as TGTGCCAGCAGCTTAGTCGGCGCCACTACGTACGTTTCGGAGACCCAGTACTTC.

V and J are TRBV14 and TRBJ2-4; 8 bases align to TRBD1. After removal of 5 bases from V and 13 bases from J, the junction contained 22 bases not matched to a gene. Per germline, CDR1 SGHDN and CDR2 FVKESK. CDR3 length: 17 residues. The CDR3 DNA sequence: TGTGCCAGCAGCGCGCAAAATGACAGGGGATCAATGTATGAGCAGTACTTC. Protein product: CASSAQNDRGSMYEQYF.

This clonotype occurred once. V usage is TRBV7-2 and J usage is TRBJ2-1; D uncertain. The end of the DNA is better explained by TRBJ2-7, so the J call may be wrong. The CDR3 loop spans 15 amino acids. Per the germline V gene, CDR1 is SGHTA and CDR2 is FQGNSA. Written as DNA, the CDR3 is TGTGCCAGCAGCCAGGCGATAGGGTCGGTTGACGAGCAGTACTTC. Translating it yields CASSQAIGSVDEQYF.

The rearrangement uses TRBV24-1 and TRBJ2-1; the D gene is possibly TRBD1 (6 bases). The DNA end is more similar to TRBJ2-7, so the J call may be wrong. This CDR3 has 16 residues. Germline lookup yields CDR1 KGHDR and CDR2 SFDVKD. CDR3 sequence (DNA): TGTGCCACCAGTGACCCCAGGGGTGATAGGGGCAATGAGCAGTACTTC. This gives the protein CATSDPRGDRGNEQYF.

This clonotype was observed at least ten times. The V and J genes are TRBV7-2 and TRBJ2-7; a possible D gene is TRBD2 (5 bases). Trimming took 1 base from V and 1 from J, leaving 11 bases between them. CDR3 length: 15 residues. Germline CDR1 is SGHTA and CDR2 is FQGNSA. CDR3 amino acids: CASSLGRERSYEQYF. CDR3 bases: TGTGCCAGCAGCTTAGGTCGGGAACGGTCCTACGAGCAGTACTTC.

The chain has TRBV19 and TRBJ1-1; TRBD1 might be the D (6 bases). This CDR3 is 15 amino acids long. V was clipped by 7 bases and J by 0 bases, with 15 bases between them. Germline CDR1 LNHDA, CDR2 SQIVND (reference sequence). CDR3: CASIPPGGMNTEAFF. The CDR3 DNA is TGTGCCAGTATCCCCCCGGGGGGCATGAACACTGAAGCTTTCTTT. The full variable domain, with the rest looked up from reference TRBV19 and TRBJ1-1, is DGGITQSPKYLFRKEGQNVTLSCEQNLNHDAMYWYRQDPGQGLRLIYYSQIVNDFQKGDIAEGYSVSREKKESFPLTVTSAQKNPTAFYLCASIPPGGMNTEAFFGQGTRLTVV.

The chain links TRBV11-2 to TRBJ2-1; 9 bases line up with TRBD1. The DNA end is more similar to TRBJ2-7, so the J call may be wrong. The CDR3 runs to 14 residues. The V gene's germline CDR1 is SGHAT and CDR2 FQNNGV. In DNA form, the CDR3 reads TGTGCCAGCAGCCAAGGGACAGGGTCATGGGAGCAGTACTTC. This sequence encodes CASSQGTGSWEQYF.